This entry is about one T cell receptor beta chain. What it binds is unknown. V dropped 1 base and J dropped 7; count of bases not matched to a gene: 7. Germline-derived CDR1 and CDR2 are SGHNT and YYREEE (reference sequence). The CDR3 totals 15 residues. These data belong to a study of shared clonotypes between healthy human individuals. For the study at large: The donor group consisted of two women and three men, aged 18 to 49. The study's findings and limits: Represented diversity (both genetic and exposure-history) was limited by the small number of donors. Among donors, the sharing of clonotypes was expected to be influenced by sequencing depth. Across subsets, estimated richness was generally greater for naive than for memory populations.

Produced via immunoSEQ multiplex PCR; TCRdb's table is partial and in-frame only. The sample yields some 2,000,000 clones, 95% seen once. The sample taken for sequencing was naive CD4+ T cells sorted from blood. Subset given: CD45RA+ positively selected. The clonotype originates from a young man in good health. The V call is TRBV5-4, the J call TRBJ2-1; 8 bases match TRBD2. DNA of the CDR3: TGTGCCAGCAGCTTGTCCGGGGGGGCCAGGAATGAGCAGTTCTTC. This translates into CASSLSGGARNEQFF.